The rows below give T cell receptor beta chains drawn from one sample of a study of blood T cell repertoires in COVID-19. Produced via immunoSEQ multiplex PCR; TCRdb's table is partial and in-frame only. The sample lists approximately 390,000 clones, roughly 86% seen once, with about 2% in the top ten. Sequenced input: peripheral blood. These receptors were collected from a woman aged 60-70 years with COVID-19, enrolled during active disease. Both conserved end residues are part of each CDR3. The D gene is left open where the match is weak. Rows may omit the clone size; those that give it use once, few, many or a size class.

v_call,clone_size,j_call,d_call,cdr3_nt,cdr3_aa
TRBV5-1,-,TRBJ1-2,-,TGCGCCACCACTTGGGGGGGCTCCCCGGAAGGCCATGGCTACACCTTC,CATTWGGSPEGHGYTF
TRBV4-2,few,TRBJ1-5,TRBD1,TGTGCCAGCAGCCAGGAGGACAGGGTGGGCAATCAGCCCCAGCATTTT,CASSQEDRVGNQPQHF
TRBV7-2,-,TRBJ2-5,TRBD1,TGTGCCAGCAGCTTACTTCGGGGACAGGGGACACGGTACTTC,CASSLLRGQGTRYF
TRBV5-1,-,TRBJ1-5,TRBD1,TGCGCCAGCAGCCCGCGGGGGACAGGGGGCGAGCCCCAGCATTTT,CASSPRGTGGEPQHF
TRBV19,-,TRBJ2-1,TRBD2,TGTGCCAGTAGTACCGACAGACTAGCGGTCGACAATGAGCAGTTCTTC,CASSTDRLAVDNEQFF
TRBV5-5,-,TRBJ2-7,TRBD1,TGTGCCAGCCCGACCGGGACAGGGCCCTACGAGCAGTACTTC,CASPTGTGPYEQYF
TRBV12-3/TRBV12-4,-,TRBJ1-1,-,TGTGCCAGCAGACAGGGTGGAGAACCTGAAGCTTTCTTT,CASRQGGEPEAFF
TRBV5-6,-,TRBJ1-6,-,TGTGCCAGCAGCCGGCGGGAATCGGGTTCACCCCTCCACTTT,CASSRRESGSPLHF
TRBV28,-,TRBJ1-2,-,TGTGCCACGACGGACACTACCAACTATGGCTACACCTTC,CATTDTTNYGYTF
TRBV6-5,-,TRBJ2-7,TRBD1,TGTGCCAGCAGTTACTCGTGGACAGGGCCCTACGAGCAGTACTTC,CASSYSWTGPYEQYF
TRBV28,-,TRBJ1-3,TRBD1,TGTGCCAGCAGTTCGAGGGGGCAAGGAAACACCATATATTTT,CASSSRGQGNTIYF
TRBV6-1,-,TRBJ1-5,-,TGTGCCAGCAGTGGAAAAGGGGGAGCCTATAGCAATCAGCCCCAGCATTTT,CASSGKGGAYSNQPQHF
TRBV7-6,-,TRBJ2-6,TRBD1,TGTGCCAGCAGCCAGGCAGGGGGCTCTGGGGCCAACGTCCTGACTTTC,CASSQAGGSGANVLTF
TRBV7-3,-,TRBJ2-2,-,TGTGCCAGCAGCTTAGGGGGGACAGCCAACACCGGGGAGCTGTTTTTT,CASSLGGTANTGELFF
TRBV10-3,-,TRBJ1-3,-,TGTGCCATCAGTGACCTCGAGGGGGTGACCGGAAACACCATATATTTT,CAISDLEGVTGNTIYF
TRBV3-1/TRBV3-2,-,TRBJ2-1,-,TGTGCCAGCAGCCAAGGGTTCGCAGGGGATAACAATGAGCAGTTCTTC,CASSQGFAGDNNEQFF
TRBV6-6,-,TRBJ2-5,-,TGTGCCAGCATCTCCCGGGACCCTCGGGGGGAGACCCAGTACTTC,CASISRDPRGETQYF
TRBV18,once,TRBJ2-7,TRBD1,TGTGCCAGCTCACCGCTCATAGGACAGGCTACCTACGAGCAGTACTTC,CASSPLIGQATYEQYF
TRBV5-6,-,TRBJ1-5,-,TGTGCCAGCAGTCCCGGGCGGGGGCATCAGCCCCAGCATTTT,CASSPGRGHQPQHF
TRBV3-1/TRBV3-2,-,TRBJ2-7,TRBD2,TGTGCCAGCAGCCAAAGAAGCGGGGGCCCCTTTGAGCAGTACTTC,CASSQRSGGPFEQYF
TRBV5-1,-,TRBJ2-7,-,TGCGCCAGCAGCTTGGCAGGAGTCGGAGGGGAGCAGTACTTC,CASSLAGVGGEQYF
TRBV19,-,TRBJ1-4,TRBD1,TGTGCCAGTATGACCGGGACAGGGGGCTATGAAAAACTGTTTTTT,CASMTGTGGYEKLFF
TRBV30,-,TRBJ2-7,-,TGTGCCTGGAGTGTCACAGGCGCCTACGAGCAGTACTTC,CAWSVTGAYEQYF
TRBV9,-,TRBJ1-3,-,TGTGCCAGCGGAAGGGGGGGGCACTCTGGAAACACCATATATTTT,CASGRGGHSGNTIYF
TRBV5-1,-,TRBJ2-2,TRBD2,TGCGCCAGCAGCTTGGCCGGGACTACGAACACCGGGGAGCTGTTTTTT,CASSLAGTTNTGELFF
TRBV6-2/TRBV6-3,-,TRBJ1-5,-,TGTGCCAGCAGTTCGAGGGTTAGCAATCAGCCCCAGCATTTT,CASSSRVSNQPQHF
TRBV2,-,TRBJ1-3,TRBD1,TGTGCCAGCAGCTATCACCCGGGACAGGCCTCTGGAAACACCATATATTTT,CASSYHPGQASGNTIYF
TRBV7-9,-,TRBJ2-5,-,TGTGCCAGCGTCGAATGGGGACTTAAAGAGACCCAGTACTTC,CASVEWGLKETQYF
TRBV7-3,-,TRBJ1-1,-,TGTGCCAGCAGTTCACCGTCCGGGGAAACTTTCTTT,CASSSPSGETFF
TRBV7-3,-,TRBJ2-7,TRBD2,TGTGCCAGCAGCTTGATAGCGGGGGGTAGCTACGAGCAGTACTTC,CASSLIAGGSYEQYF
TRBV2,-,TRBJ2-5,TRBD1,TGTGCCAGCAGTCCCTATGGGACAGACCAAGAGACCCAGTACTTC,CASSPYGTDQETQYF
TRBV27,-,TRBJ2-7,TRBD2,TGTGCCAGCAGTTACTCCTCGGGAGGTTACTACGAGCAGTACTTC,CASSYSSGGYYEQYF
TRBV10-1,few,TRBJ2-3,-,TGCGCCAGCAGTGATAGCCATACTAGCACAGATACGCAGTATTTT,CASSDSHTSTDTQYF
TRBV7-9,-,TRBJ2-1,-,TGTGCCAGCAGCTTAGACTGGGGAGGCGGCCAGTTCTTC,CASSLDWGGGQFF
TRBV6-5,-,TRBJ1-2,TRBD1,TGTGCCAGCAGACAACTCGGGACAGACTATGGCTACACCTTC,CASRQLGTDYGYTF
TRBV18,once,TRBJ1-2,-,TGTGCCAGCTCACCCAGGGATGGCTACACCTTC,CASSPRDGYTF
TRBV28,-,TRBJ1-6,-,TGTGCCAGCAGTGCGGGCCAGGCTAATTCACCCCTCCACTTT,CASSAGQANSPLHF
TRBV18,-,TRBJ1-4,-,TGTGCCAGCTCACCGCAACAAGGGGAATCGGACCTGAATGAAAAACTGTTTTTT,CASSPQQGESDLNEKLFF
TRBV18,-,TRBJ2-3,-,TGTGCCACTGACAGACTCGATACGCAGTATTTT,CATDRLDTQYF
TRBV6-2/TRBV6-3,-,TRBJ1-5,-,TGTGCCAGCAGTACTACAGGGAGACAGCCCCAGCATTTT,CASSTTGRQPQHF
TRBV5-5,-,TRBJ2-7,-,TGTGCCAGCAGCTTGGCGCAGGCCTCCTACGAGCAGTACTTC,CASSLAQASYEQYF
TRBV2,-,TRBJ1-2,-,TGTGCCAGCAAGGTCGCACCGACAGCCAACTATGGCTACACCTTC,CASKVAPTANYGYTF
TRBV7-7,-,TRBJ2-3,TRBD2,TGTGCCAGCAGCCCTCGGGCTAGCGGGGGCCTTTTCACAGATACGCAGTATTTT,CASSPRASGGLFTDTQYF
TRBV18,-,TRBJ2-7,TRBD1,TGTGCCAGCTCACCGGGACAGGGGATATACGAGCAGTACTTC,CASSPGQGIYEQYF
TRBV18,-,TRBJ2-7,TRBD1,TGTGCCAGCTCACGACTGGGACAGGGCTACGAGCAGTACTTC,CASSRLGQGYEQYF
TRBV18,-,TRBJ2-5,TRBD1,TGTGCCAGCTCACCACCGGGCAGGGGGCAAGAGACCCAGTACTTC,CASSPPGRGQETQYF
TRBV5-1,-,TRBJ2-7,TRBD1,TGCGCCAGCAGCTTTACCGGGACAGGGACCGTCGAGCAGTACTTC,CASSFTGTGTVEQYF
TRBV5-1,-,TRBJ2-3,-,TGCGCCAGCAGCAGTGGGGTAGCCCAGGGAAATACGCAGTATTTT,CASSSGVAQGNTQYF
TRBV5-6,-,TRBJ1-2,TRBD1,TGTGCCAGCAGCTTCGGGACAGGGGGACGTAACTATGGCTACACCTTC,CASSFGTGGRNYGYTF
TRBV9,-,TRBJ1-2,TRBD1,TGTGCCAGCAGCGTAGTCGGGTCGGACAGGGTCGGTGGCTACACCTTC,CASSVVGSDRVGGYTF
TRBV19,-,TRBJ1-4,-,TGTGCCAGTAGTACTGGTAGAACTAATGAAAAACTGTTTTTT,CASSTGRTNEKLFF
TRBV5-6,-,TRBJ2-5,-,TGTGCCAGCAGCTCGGCGGAAGAGACCCAGTACTTC,CASSSAEETQYF
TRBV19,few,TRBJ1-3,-,TGTGCCAGTAATCAGGACGGACACTCTGGAAACACCATATATTTT,CASNQDGHSGNTIYF
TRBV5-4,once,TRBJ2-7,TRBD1,TGTGCCAGCAGCTTGGGAAGACAGGGAACCTACGAGCAGTACTTC,CASSLGRQGTYEQYF
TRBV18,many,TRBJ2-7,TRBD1,TGTGCCAGCTCACCCCCGGGACAGGCGTCGGTTCGCGAGCAGTACTTC,CASSPPGQASVREQYF
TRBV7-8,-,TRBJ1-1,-,TGTGCCAGCAGCCCCCGGGAGGGGGTGAACACTGAAGCTTTCTTT,CASSPREGVNTEAFF